The TCR beta chain under discussion was sequenced for a study of CD8+ T cells in alopecia areata. Notes on the study in general: Significant decreases in scalp clonality and expanded CD8+ clones followed tofacitinib treatment. Scalp samples also yield sequences of resident alphabeta T cells from normal skin. It was observed that many expanded lesional clones persisted in scalp and blood during tofacitinib.

On this clone: The antigen is undetermined.

Extracted RNA was reverse transcribed into cDNA, the sequencing template. Using immunoSEQ multiplex PCR, the repertoire was profiled, and TCRdb retains in-frame clones only, with some absent. The sample carries about 180,000 clones, approximately 59% recorded once. This CDR3 comprises 14 residues. Per the germline V gene, CDR1 is SNHLY and CDR2 is FYNNEI. V lost 5 bases and J 6 bases, leaving 13 bases between the germline ends. As for treatment: oral pan-JAK inhibitor, 5-10 mg twice daily. Sequencing used CD4+ T cells sorted from blood, obtained at week 56, from a patient treated with tofacitinib. The J gene is TRBJ2-2, the V gene TRBV2; D gene unclear. This sequence was found in a human donor with alopecia areata. CDR3 bases: TGTGCCAGCAGTCCTAGGGTTGGAGCCGGGGAGCTGTTTTTT. It translates to CASSPRVGAGELFF.